This T cell receptor (beta chain) was captured by sequencing in a study of shared clonotypes between healthy human individuals. Study summary: The study enrolled a couple of women and three men aged 18 to 49. Study-level points and caveats: Sharing across four donors was highest in naive CD4 (around 5%) and lowest in memory CD8 (roughly 0.4%).

Splitting of each subset's genomic DNA was done evenly across several immunoSEQ plates. Here immunoSEQ multiplex PCR was the method, and the copy in TCRdb shows in-frame clones only, minus some. The profile covers about 1.9 million clones, with just over 90% appearing a single time and roughly 1.7% taken by the ten largest. Naive CD8 cells lacked CD45RO and underwent positive selection for CCR7, leaving out terminally differentiated effector memory CD45RA+ cells. The donors were adults (healthy and HIV-negative) with no recent acute infections or vaccinations. About this clone: Antigen unknown.

The clonotype comes from a man aged 18 to 30 in good health. Some clones in this sample may be carry-over from other donors' samples. Sequencing used naive CD8+ T cells from PBMCs.

The CDR3 DNA sequence: TGTGCCATCCTCGGCTTAACTAGCGTCAAGGACACCGGGGAGCTGTTTTTT. Translation: CAILGLTSVKDTGELFF. V usage is TRBV2 and J usage is TRBJ2-2; 7 nucleotides match TRBD2. From germline, CDR1 is SNHLY and CDR2 FYNNEI. There are 17 residues in the CDR3. J lost 3 bases, V lost 10 bases, and 17 bases had no gene match.